This T cell receptor beta chain stems from a study of blood T cell repertoires in COVID-19. Study information: From T cells, B-cell-depleted T cells, or PBMCs came the material, which was cDNA or gDNA.

Per the study methods: From reference gene primer amplification, estimates of nucleated cell counts were derived. Sequencing was performed with immunoSEQ multiplex PCR; in TCRdb, only in-frame clones are kept and a portion is missing. V, J and clone size reflect that table, while D and trimming were determined from the DNA. The data show approximately 140,000 clones, 84% seen once. CDR1 is MDHEN and CDR2 is SYDVKM in the germline V gene. The CDR3 runs 16 residues. V was trimmed by 1 base and J by 7 bases, leaving 17 bases between them. Seattle enrolled patients during active infection and tracked them longitudinally.

The chain has TRBV28 and TRBJ2-1; tentatively, D is TRBD2 (5 bases). This TCR came from a man aged 30 to 45 with COVID-19, enrolled during active disease. Material for sequencing was peripheral blood. CDR3 coding DNA: TGTGCCAGCAGTTTATCCGGGTCGGGGTGGGAAAATGAGCAGTTCTTC. Translating gives CASSLSGSGWENEQFF.